These 2 T cell receptor beta chains were sequenced from one sample in a study of T cells after yellow fever vaccination. Using its own MiXCR run on the 5' RACE reads, TCRdb lists one record per CDR3 protein. The data contain around 310,000 distinct CDR3 sequences, 8.7% of them seen just once; the ten biggest clones take up 18%. This specimen consisted of PBMCs, obtained on the day of the first yellow fever vaccination. The origin of the receptors is a man younger than 35 who received the YFV17D yellow fever vaccine.

This clonotype came up a few times. The genes are TRBV5-5 and TRBJ2-1; 8 bases line up with TRBD2. Unmatched junction bases numbered 10, after V lost 2 bases and J lost 9 bases. CDR3 size: 15 residues. The germline V gene encodes CDR1 SGHKS and CDR2 YYEKEE (reference sequence). The CDR3 protein is CASSLGDGGAVEQFF. CDR3 DNA: TGTGCCAGCAGCTTAGGGGACGGGGGGGCTGTTGAGCAGTTCTTC. Looking up the rest from reference TRBV5-5 and TRBJ2-1 gives the full variable domain: DAGVTQSPTHLIKTRGQQVTLRCSPISGHKSVSWYQQVLGQGPQFIFQYYEKEERGRGNFPDRFSARQFPNYSSELNVNALLLGDSALYLCASSLGDGGAVEQFFGPGTRLTVL.

Only a few counts were recorded for this clonotype. This rearrangement joins TRBV7-9 to TRBJ1-1; D is undetermined. Trimming pared 7 bases from V and 0 bases from J, leaving 12 bases between. The CDR3 extends over 14 amino acids. Looked up from germline, CDR1 is SEHNR and CDR2 is FQNEAQ (reference sequence). The CDR3 loop is CASKMEVMNTEAFF. CDR3 DNA sequence: TGTGCCAGCAAGATGGAAGTCATGAACACTGAAGCTTTCTTT.